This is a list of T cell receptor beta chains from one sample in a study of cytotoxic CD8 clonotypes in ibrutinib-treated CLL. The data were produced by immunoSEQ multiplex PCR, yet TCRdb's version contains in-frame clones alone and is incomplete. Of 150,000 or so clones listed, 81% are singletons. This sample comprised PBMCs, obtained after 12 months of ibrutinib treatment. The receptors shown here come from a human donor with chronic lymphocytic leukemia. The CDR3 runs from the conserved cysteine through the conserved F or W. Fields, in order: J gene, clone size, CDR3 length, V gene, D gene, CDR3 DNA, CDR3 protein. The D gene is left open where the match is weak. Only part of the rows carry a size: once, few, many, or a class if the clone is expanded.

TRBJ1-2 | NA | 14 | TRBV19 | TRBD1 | TGTGCCAGTAGTCTCCGGACAGGGGAGGATGGCTACACCTTC | CASSLRTGEDGYTF
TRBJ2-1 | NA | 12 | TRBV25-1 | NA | TGTGCCAGCAGTGAAAGGGGGGTCGAGCAGTTCTTC | CASSERGVEQFF
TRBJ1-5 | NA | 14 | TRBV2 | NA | TGTGCCAGCAGAGAAAGGGTTTTGAGTCAGCCCCAGCATTTT | CASRERVLSQPQHF
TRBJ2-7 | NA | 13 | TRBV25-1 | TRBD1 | TGTGCCAGCAGTAACCGGGACAGGGGGTACCTATACTTC | CASSNRDRGYLYF
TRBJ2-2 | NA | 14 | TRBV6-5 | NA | TGTGCCAGCAGTTTACAGATGAACACCGGGGAGCTGTTTTTT | CASSLQMNTGELFF
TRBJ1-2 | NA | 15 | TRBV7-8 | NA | TGTGCCAGCAGCTTAGCGCCGGGGGGAAACTATGGCTACACCTTC | CASSLAPGGNYGYTF
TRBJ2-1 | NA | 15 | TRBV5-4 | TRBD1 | TGTGCCAGCAGCTTGGGGGACAGGGGGCGCGAGGAGCAGTTCTTC | CASSLGDRGREEQFF
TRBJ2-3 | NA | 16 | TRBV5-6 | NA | TGTGCCAGCAGCTCGGACATTCTCAGGGGCACAGATACGCAGTATTTT | CASSSDILRGTDTQYF
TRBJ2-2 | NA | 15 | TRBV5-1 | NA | TGCGCCAGCAGCCGGGACTCCACGAGCACCGGGGAGCTGTTTTTT | CASSRDSTSTGELFF
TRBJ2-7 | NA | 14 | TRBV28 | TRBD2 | TGTGCCAGCAGTTTATCTAGCGGGAGGCGCGAGCAGTACTTC | CASSLSSGRREQYF
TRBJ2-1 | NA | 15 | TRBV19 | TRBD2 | TGTGCCAGTAGTACCCTCGCGGGAGATTTCAATGAGCAGTTCTTC | CASSTLAGDFNEQFF
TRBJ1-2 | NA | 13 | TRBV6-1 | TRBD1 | TGTGCCAGCCACCCAGGGGGCTCGGGCGGCTACACCTTC | CASHPGGSGGYTF
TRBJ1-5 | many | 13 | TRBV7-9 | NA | TGTGCCAGCAGCTTAGAGCCCCGTCAGCCCCAGCATTTT | CASSLEPRQPQHF
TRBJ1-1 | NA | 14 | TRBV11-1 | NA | TGTGCCAGCAGCCCCGACAGAACTAACACTGAAGCTTTCTTT | CASSPDRTNTEAFF
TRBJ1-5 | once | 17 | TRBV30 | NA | TGTGCCTGGAGTGGTGTCCGGACCGGGAGTAGCAATCAGCCCCAGCATTTT | CAWSGVRTGSSNQPQHF
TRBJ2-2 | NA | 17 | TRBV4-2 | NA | TGTGCCAGCAGCCAAGAAGCGTGGCTAGGGAGGACCGGGGAGCTGTTTTTT | CASSQEAWLGRTGELFF
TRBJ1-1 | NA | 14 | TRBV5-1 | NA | TGCGCCAGCAGAAGGGTCACCTGGGACACTGAAGCTTTCTTT | CASRRVTWDTEAFF
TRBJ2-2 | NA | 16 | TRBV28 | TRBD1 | TGTGCCAGCAGTTTACCCCAGGGGGCCCACACCGGGGAGCTGTTTTTT | CASSLPQGAHTGELFF
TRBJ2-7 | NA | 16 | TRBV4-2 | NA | TGTGCCAGCAGCCAACTTGGGACCACCAGGGACTACGAGCAGTACTTC | CASSQLGTTRDYEQYF
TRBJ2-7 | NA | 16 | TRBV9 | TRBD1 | TGTGCCAGCAGCGTAGGGGTGGCAGGGGGCCTCTACGAGCAGTACTTC | CASSVGVAGGLYEQYF
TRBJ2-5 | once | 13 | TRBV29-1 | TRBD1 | TGCAGCGTTGTCAGGGGGATGGGGGAGACCCAGTACTTC | CSVVRGMGETQYF
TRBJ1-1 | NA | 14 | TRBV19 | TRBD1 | TGTGCCACTTCCCGGGACAGGAAGGGCACTGAAGCTTTCTTT | CATSRDRKGTEAFF
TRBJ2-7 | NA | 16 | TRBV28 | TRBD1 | TGTGCCAGCACCGTTTATTCCGGGACAGAAGCCTACGAGCAGTACTTC | CASTVYSGTEAYEQYF
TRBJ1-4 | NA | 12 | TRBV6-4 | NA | TGTGCCAGGCGACAAAGGGGAGAAAAACTGTTTTTT | CARRQRGEKLFF
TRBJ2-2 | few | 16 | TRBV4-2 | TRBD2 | TGTGCCAGCAGCCCCCAAGGACTAGCAGGGACCGGGGAGCTGTTTTTT | CASSPQGLAGTGELFF
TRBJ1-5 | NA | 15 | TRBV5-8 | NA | TGTGCCAGCAGCTTGGGTCTACAGGGCAGTCAGCCCCAGCATTTT | CASSLGLQGSQPQHF
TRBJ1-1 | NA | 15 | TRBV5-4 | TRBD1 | TGTGCCAGCAGCTTGGAGTCAGGGGGGGGCACTGAAGCTTTCTTT | CASSLESGGGTEAFF
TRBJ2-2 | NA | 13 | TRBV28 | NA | TGTGCCACCTTGGGGATGAACACCGGGGAGCTGTTTTTT | CATLGMNTGELFF
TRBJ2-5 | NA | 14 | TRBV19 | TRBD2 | TGTGCCAGTAGTTCGGGAGGGCACCAAGAGACCCAGTACTTC | CASSSGGHQETQYF
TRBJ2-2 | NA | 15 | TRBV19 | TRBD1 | TGTGCCAGTACCCCCGGGACAGGGGGCACCGGGGAGCTGTTTTTT | CASTPGTGGTGELFF
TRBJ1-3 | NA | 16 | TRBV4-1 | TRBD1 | TGCGCCAGCAGCCAAGGACAGGGGTTAACTGGAAATACCATATATTTT | CASSQGQGLTGNTIYF
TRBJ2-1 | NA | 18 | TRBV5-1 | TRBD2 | TGCGCCAGCAGCTTGATGTCAGCGGGAGGTTACGGACCGAATGAGCAGTTCTTC | CASSLMSAGGYGPNEQFF
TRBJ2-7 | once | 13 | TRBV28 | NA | TGTGCCAGCAGTTTTCCAGGGGCCTACGAGCAGTACTTC | CASSFPGAYEQYF
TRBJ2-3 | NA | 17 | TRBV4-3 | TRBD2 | TGCGCCAGCAGCCAGGCTTTAGCGGGGGGATTCACAGATACGCAGTATTTT | CASSQALAGGFTDTQYF
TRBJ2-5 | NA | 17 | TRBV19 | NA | TGTGCCAGTAGTATCGATTCTGTGGGAGGTTTGGGAGAGACCCAGTACTTC | CASSIDSVGGLGETQYF
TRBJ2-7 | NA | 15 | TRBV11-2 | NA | TGTGCCAGCAGCTTGATTGAAGGAGGGGTCCACGAGCAGTACTTC | CASSLIEGGVHEQYF
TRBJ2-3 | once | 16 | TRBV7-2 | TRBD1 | TGTGCCAGCAGCTTAGTCGGGACAGGGTACACAGATACGCAGTATTTT | CASSLVGTGYTDTQYF
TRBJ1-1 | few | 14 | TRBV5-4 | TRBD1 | TGTGCCAGCAGCTCGACAGGGTTGAACACTGAAGCTTTCTTT | CASSSTGLNTEAFF
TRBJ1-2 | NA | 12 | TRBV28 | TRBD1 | TGTGCCAGCACCCCGCGACAGGGTGCTATCCTCTTC | CASTPRQGAILF
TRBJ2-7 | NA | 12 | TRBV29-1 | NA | TGCAGCGCCGCGTCACAGGGAAGCGAGCAGTACTTC | CSAASQGSEQYF
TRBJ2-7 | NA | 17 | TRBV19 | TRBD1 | TGTGCCAGTGGGATCCCCCCTTTGACAGGGGGCGCCTACGAGCAGTACTTC | CASGIPPLTGGAYEQYF
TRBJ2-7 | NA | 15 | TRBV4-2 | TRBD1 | TGTGCCAGCAGCCGGGGACAGGCCGATTCCTACGAGCAGTACTTC | CASSRGQADSYEQYF
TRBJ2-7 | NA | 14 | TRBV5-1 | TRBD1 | TGCGCCAGCAGCGCCGGGACAGCCTTCTACGAGCAGTACTTC | CASSAGTAFYEQYF
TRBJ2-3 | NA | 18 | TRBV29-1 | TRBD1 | TGCAGCCCCTTGCCCAAGGACAGGGGTCACACTAGCACAGATACGCAGTATTTT | CSPLPKDRGHTSTDTQYF
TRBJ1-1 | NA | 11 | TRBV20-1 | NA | TGCAGTGCTAAAGGATTGACTGAAGCTTTCTTT | CSAKGLTEAFF
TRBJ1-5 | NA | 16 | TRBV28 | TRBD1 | TGTGCCAGCAGGCACGGGACAGGCCATAGCAATCAGCCCCAGCATTTT | CASRHGTGHSNQPQHF
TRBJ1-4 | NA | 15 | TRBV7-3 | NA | TGTGCCAGCAGCTTAAACGGCAGGGCTAATGAAAAACTGTTTTTT | CASSLNGRANEKLFF